This paragraph reports one TCR beta chain. Its matching antigen is unknown. Sequenced by immunoSEQ multiplex PCR; TCRdb stores in-frame clones only, minus some. The profile shows about 55,000 clones, 82% of them singletons. The CDR3 totals 15 residues. The V and J ends lost 3 bases and 0 bases respectively, with 9 bases between them. CDR1 and CDR2 (germline): MDHEN, SYDVKM. These data are taken from a study of radiotherapy plus CTLA-4 blockade in lung cancer. For the study at large: About 20% of patients responded objectively, and around 31% achieved disease control. General observations from the study: Radiotherapy plus ipilimumab was followed by expansion in blood of tumor-derived TCR clones.

The sequences come from peripheral blood, collected from a patient treated with radiotherapy plus ipilimumab. This TCR was recovered from a human donor with non-small cell lung cancer whose response to radiotherapy plus ipilimumab could not be evaluated. The chain uses TRBV28 and TRBJ1-5; the D is unclear. The CDR3 reads CASSLAVISNQPQHF. The DNA of the CDR3 is TGTGCCAGCAGTTTGGCCGTGATTAGCAATCAGCCCCAGCATTTT.